What follows is one TCR beta chain and its context. The antigen remains unidentified. This sample stems from a study of graft-versus-host responses after intestinal transplantation. Study at large: The transplants performed in recipients were multivisceral, liver-intestinal, or isolated intestinal. Recipients across the board were started on anti-thymocyte globulin induction, then kept on tacrolimus and steroids for roughly 3 years.

This CDR3 has 15 amino acids. With V trimmed by 0 bases and J by 7 bases, 4 bases remained unmatched. CDR1 LGHNA and CDR2 YNFKEQ come from the germline V gene. Clones were sequenced by immunoSEQ multiplex PCR, and TCRdb holds only the in-frame ones, with some missing. Here the sample spans about 110,000 clones, just under 95% being singletons. Study-level findings and limits: In patients with graft-donor T cell macrochimerism, allograft graft-versus-host to host-versus-graft clonal ratios were high. Recipient bone marrow held GvH clones, some seen earlier in ileum or blood.

This chain joins TRBV4-2 and TRBJ2-1; TRBD2 agrees at 9 bases. Specimen: unstimulated CD8+ T cells sorted from spleen or lymph node cells, collected before intestinal transplant. The sequence derives from a human donor who received an intestinal transplant. The CDR3 loop is CASSQEEAGGNEQFF. The DNA of the CDR3 is TGTGCCAGCAGCCAAGAGGAAGCGGGAGGAAATGAGCAGTTCTTC.